One sample yielded the 24 T cell receptor beta chains listed below, sequenced in a study of blood T cell repertoires in COVID-19. The protocol was immunoSEQ multiplex PCR, while the TCRdb copy is restricted to in-frame clones and leaves out a portion. The table shows roughly 150,000 clones, with more than 65% occurring only once. The source material was PBMCs or T cells enriched from blood (not recorded which). These receptor sequences come from a man between 60 and 75 years old who had recovered from COVID-19.

The V and J genes are TRBV6-5 and TRBJ1-5; D is ambiguous. Germline V gene data show CDR1 as MNHEY and CDR2 as SVGAGI. With 4 bases removed from V and 9 bases from J, the gap between germline ends came to 16 bases. This CDR3 comprises 14 residues. CDR3 nucleotide sequence: TGTGCCAGCAGTTCCGGAGAGTTGGAGGGGCCCCAGCATTTT. It translates to CASSSGELEGPQHF.

The chain carries TRBV28 and TRBJ2-7; TRBD1 is a possible D gene (6 bases). This CDR3 has 13 residues. Looked up from germline, CDR1 is MDHEN and CDR2 is SYDVKM. V shed 7 bases and J shed 7 bases, with 17 bases lying between them. The CDR3 region is CASKLRGTDEQYF. CDR3 bases: TGTGCCAGCAAGCTCAGGGGTACGGATGAGCAGTACTTC. Filled out from reference TRBV28 and TRBJ2-7, the complete variable domain reads DVKVTQSSRYLVKRTGEKVFLECVQDMDHENMFWYRQDPGLGLRLIYFSYDVKMKEKGDIPEGYSVSREKKERFSLILESASTNQTSMYLCASKLRGTDEQYFGPGTRLTVT.

This clone has more than one count but fewer than ten. The chain carries TRBV5-1 and TRBJ2-1; 9 nucleotides agree with TRBD1. This CDR3 is 16 amino acids long. V lost 4 bases, J lost 3 bases, and 8 bases stayed unmatched. Germline values: CDR1 SGHRS, CDR2 YFSETQ. For the CDR3, the DNA is TGCGCCAGCAGCCTTGGGGGACAGGGATTCTACAATGAGCAGTTCTTC. This encodes CASSLGGQGFYNEQFF. The whole variable domain, remainder taken from reference TRBV5-1 and TRBJ2-1, is KAGVTQTPRYLIKTRGQQVTLSCSPISGHRSVSWYQQTPGQGLQFLFEYFSETQRNKGNFPGRFSGRQFSNSRSEMNVSTLELGDSALYLCASSLGGQGFYNEQFFGPGTRLTVL.

The CDR3 is CASSLKGMEGSPLHF. The CDR3 coding sequence is TGTGCCAGCTCCCTAAAGGGGATGGAGGGTTCACCCCTCCACTTT. This chain joins TRBV18 and TRBJ1-6; D is possibly TRBD1 (5 bases). The CDR3 sequence is 15 residues long. CDR1 is KGHSH and CDR2 is LQKENI in the germline V gene. V lost 6 bases, J lost 9 bases, and 18 bases lay in between. Complete variable domain (other parts from reference TRBV18 and TRBJ1-6): NAGVMQNPRHLVRRRGQEARLRCSPMKGHSHVYWYRQLPEEGLKFMVYLQKENIIDESGMPKERFSAEFPKEGPSILRIQQVVRGDSAAYFCASSLKGMEGSPLHFGNGTRLTVT.

The chain carries TRBV7-9 and TRBJ1-5; 12 bases map to TRBD1. The V segment lost 6 bases and the J segment 2 bases; nucleotides outside the gene matches: 11. Germline loops: CDR1 SEHNR, CDR2 FQNEAQ (reference sequence). The CDR3 runs to 18 residues. The CDR3 DNA reads TGTGCCAGCAGTTTTACCGGGACAGGGGGCATGGGCAATCAGCCCCAGCATTTT. It encodes CASSFTGTGGMGNQPQHF.

The CDR3 nucleotides read TGTGCCAGCAGCTTAGCGAGACTAGAGACCCAGTACTTC. Translated: CASSLARLETQYF. The V and J genes are TRBV7-9 and TRBJ2-5; D remains unclear. CDR1 is SEHNR, CDR2 FQNEAQ, per germline (reference sequence). Between the trimmed V and J ends, which lost 0 bases and 4 bases, there was a span of 6 bases. The CDR3 is 13 amino acids.

V and J are TRBV2 and TRBJ2-2; 11 bases match TRBD2. With V trimmed by 2 bases and J by 5 bases, 1 base remained unmatched. The CDR3 length is 15 residues. Germline V lookup: CDR1 SNHLY, CDR2 FYNNEI. The CDR3 nucleotides are TGTGCCAGCAGTGAACTAGCGGGGGGAACCGGGGAGCTGTTTTTT. This gives the protein CASSELAGGTGELFF.

V and J are TRBV6-6 and TRBJ2-3, with D unresolved. The CDR3 covers 11 residues. CDR1 is MNHNY, CDR2 SVGAGI, per germline (reference sequence). The germline V and J ends were trimmed by 6 bases and 5 bases, with 6 bases remaining between them. The CDR3 sequence: CASSQKDTQYF. CDR3 DNA sequence: TGTGCCAGCAGCCAAAAAGATACGCAGTATTTT.

This rearrangement joins TRBV28 to TRBJ2-1, with 14 bases aligning to TRBD2. Germline CDR1 MDHEN, CDR2 SYDVKM. With V trimmed by 5 bases and J by 6 bases, 18 bases remained unmatched. This CDR3 is 20 amino acids long. Here the CDR3 DNA reads TGTGCCAGCAGTCTACCCCACCCCGGGACTAGCGGGAGTTTAGTCAATGAGCAGTTCTTC. Amino acid sequence: CASSLPHPGTSGSLVNEQFF.

This chain uses TRBV30 with TRBJ2-2; a possible D gene is TRBD1 (6 bases). The CDR3 length is 13 residues. V was cut by 3 bases and J by 4 bases, with 9 bases left in between. The V gene's germline CDR1 is GTSNPN and CDR2 SVGIG (reference sequence). The CDR3 here is CAWRAQGTGELFF. CDR3 bases: TGTGCCTGGAGGGCACAGGGCACCGGGGAGCTGTTTTTT. Complete variable domain (other parts from reference TRBV30 and TRBJ2-2): SQTIHQWPATLVQPVGSPLSLECTVEGTSNPNLYWYRQAAGRGLQLLFYSVGIGQISSEVPQNLSASRPQDRQFILSSKKLLLSDSGFYLCAWRAQGTGELFFGEGSRLTVL.

With regard to this clone: This may be a read error, as it is one base from a much larger clone. The rearrangement links TRBV14 to TRBJ1-4; 7 positions match TRBD1. This CDR3 spans 14 amino acids. Germline V gene sequence: CDR1 SGHDN, CDR2 FVKESK. After removal of 4 bases from V and 4 bases from J, the junction contained 3 bases not matched to a gene. In DNA, the CDR3 is TGTGCCAGCAGCCCGGGACAGCTTAATGAAAAACTGTTTTTT. Amino acids: CASSPGQLNEKLFF.

This chain links TRBV15 with TRBJ2-3; TRBD2 agrees at 7 bases. The length of the CDR3 is 18 residues. Germline V lookup: CDR1 LNHNV, CDR2 YYDKDF (reference sequence). V was clipped by 1 base and J by 5 bases; unmatched bases: 15. The CDR3 region has the DNA TGTGCCACCAGCAGAGGGCTCGTGAGGGGAGGGCCGGGAGATACGCAGTATTTT. This encodes CATSRGLVRGGPGDTQYF.

The chain has TRBV5-6 and TRBJ2-1, with D possibly matching TRBD2 (6 bases). Per the germline V gene, CDR1 is SGHDT and CDR2 is YYEEEE. This CDR3 spans 16 amino acids. The V end lost 3 bases, the J end lost 2 bases, and 15 bases lay between the germline ends. CDR3 sequence (DNA): TGTGCCAGCAGCTCCAGGCTGGGACTCCCCTACAATGAGCAGTTCTTC. Translated, it gives CASSSRLGLPYNEQFF. The full variable domain, rest sourced from reference TRBV5-6 and TRBJ2-1, is DAGVTQSPTHLIKTRGQQVTLRCSPKSGHDTVSWYQQALGQGPQFIFQYYEEEERQRGNFPDRFSGHQFPNYSSELNVNALLLGDSALYLCASSSRLGLPYNEQFFGPGTRLTVL.

The chain joins TRBV4-1 to TRBJ2-1; tentative D call: TRBD1 (6 bases). Trimming took 5 bases from V and 4 from J, leaving 15 bases between them. This CDR3 is built from 15 residues. Germline-derived CDR1 and CDR2 are MGHRA and YSYEKL. CDR3 sequence: CASSLRQEIYNEQFF. In nucleotides, the CDR3 is TGCGCCAGCAGCTTGCGACAGGAAATTTACAATGAGCAGTTCTTC.

CDR3 nucleotide sequence: TGTGCCAGCAGTTCGTTTGCCTGGACAGGGGATGTCGGTCCCGCCAGCTCTGGAAACACCATATATTTT. It codes for CASSSFAWTGDVGPASSGNTIYF. The chain joins TRBV28 to TRBJ1-3; 9 nucleotides agree with TRBD1. CDR1 MDHEN and CDR2 SYDVKM come from the germline V gene. With 4 bases clipped from V and 0 bases from J, the junction kept 25 bases outside the gene matches. The CDR3 covers 23 residues.

The chain is built from TRBV6-2 or TRBV6-3 and TRBJ1-1, with TRBD1 matching over 7 bases. Per the germline V gene, CDR1 is MNHEY and CDR2 is SVGEGT. With V trimmed by 4 bases and J by 1 base, 9 bases remained unmatched. The CDR3 is made up of 16 amino acids. The CDR3 nucleotides are TGTGCCAGCAGTTCCCGACAGGGTTTGGGGAACACTGAAGCTTTCTTT. Its translation: CASSSRQGLGNTEAFF.

In DNA form, the CDR3 reads TGTGCCAGCAGCCGAACTAGCGGAACCAGGAATGAGCAGTTCTTC. It is translated as CASSRTSGTRNEQFF. The gene calls are TRBV11-3 and TRBJ2-1, with 8 bases aligning to TRBD2. The length of the CDR3 is 15 residues. The trim removed 5 bases at V and 7 bases at J, leaving 10 bases unmatched. Germline V CDR1 and CDR2: SGHNT, YENEEA.

DNA for the CDR3: TGTGCCTGGGGGAGCCTGAACACTGAAGCTTTCTTT. Translating gives CAWGSLNTEAFF. The rearrangement links TRBV30 to TRBJ1-1; D not certain. V was trimmed by 5 bases and J by 0 bases, leaving 7 bases between them. The CDR3 totals 12 residues. Germline V CDR1 and CDR2: GTSNPN, SVGIG (reference sequence).

In DNA form, the CDR3 reads TGTGCCAGCGGACTGTACCCCAATCAGCCCCAGCATTTT. As protein: CASGLYPNQPQHF. The chain uses TRBV27 and TRBJ1-5; no clear D. The germline CDR1 and CDR2 sequences are MNHEY and SMNVEV (reference sequence). CDR3 length equals 13 residues. Trimming shortened V by 8 bases and J by 3 bases, and 11 bases separated the two germline ends.

The CDR3 spells CASSFQGARTEAFF. The CDR3 DNA reads as TGTGCCAGCAGCTTTCAGGGGGCCCGCACTGAAGCTTTCTTT. The chain uses TRBV7-2 and TRBJ1-1, with 8 nucleotides matching TRBD1. The germline V gene has CDR1 SGHTA and CDR2 FQGNSA. This CDR3 contains 14 residues. Losses at the gene ends were 3 bases for V and 4 bases for J; bases not matched to a gene: 4.

The chain couples TRBV19 to TRBJ1-1; 8 bases agree with TRBD1. V was pared by 9 bases and J by 1 base, with 10 bases of the junction left unmatched. Germline CDR1 and CDR2: LNHDA and SQIVND (reference sequence). The CDR3 is made up of 15 amino acids. Written as DNA, the CDR3 is TGTGCCAGCAGACAGGGGAGCCCGGCGAACACTGAAGCTTTCTTT. The encoded protein is CASRQGSPANTEAFF.

This chain joins TRBV7-6 and TRBJ2-3; 10 nucleotides agree with TRBD2. V dropped 0 bases and J dropped 6; count of bases not matched to a gene: 9. CDR1 is SGHVS, CDR2 FNYEAQ, per germline. This CDR3 has 17 residues. Here the CDR3 DNA reads TGTGCCAGCAGCTTAGCGGCCGGACTAGCGGTTGGGGATACGCAGTATTTT. Protein sequence: CASSLAAGLAVGDTQYF.

V gene TRBV5-4 combines with J gene TRBJ2-5, with D perhaps matching TRBD2 (6 bases). This CDR3 is 14 amino acids long. The germline V gene encodes CDR1 SGHNT and CDR2 YYREEE (reference sequence). V was trimmed by 4 bases and J by 5 bases, leaving 15 bases between them. The CDR3 coding sequence is TGTGCCAGCAGCCCCTCAAAACGGGAGGAGACCCAGTACTTC. Translation: CASSPSKREETQYF.

This chain connects TRBV19 to TRBJ2-1, with D unresolved. The CDR3 extends over 14 amino acids. V lost 1 base, J lost 8 bases, and 12 bases lay in between. CDR1 LNHDA and CDR2 SQIVND come from the germline V gene (reference sequence). DNA for the CDR3: TGTGCCAGTAGTATAGCAGGTGATTTCGATGAGCAGTTCTTC. Protein product: CASSIAGDFDEQFF.